This TCR beta chain was captured by sequencing in a study of cytomegalovirus exposure and HLA in healthy donors. For the study at large: The use of the same platform for the approximately 110 validation repertoires and the 600 to 800 first-cohort repertoires was reported by a later analysis.

Libraries were prepared by immunoSEQ multiplex PCR; TCRdb keeps only in-frame clonotypes and omits some of them. The data show 130,000 or so clones, over 80% seen once. This clone was seen more than once but under ten times. This receptor was identified in a woman aged 30 to 39 in good health and CMV-seropositive. Sequences were obtained from PBMCs.

CDR3 in DNA: TGTGCCAGCAGTGAAGCGGGACAGGGAAATTCACCCCTCCACTTT. Its protein product is CASSEAGQGNSPLHF. This chain joins TRBV6-1 and TRBJ1-6, with 9 bases matching TRBD1. Germline CDR1 reads MNHNS; CDR2 reads SASEGT. Trimming at V came to 0 bases and at J to 7 bases, leaving 1 base not matched to a gene. The length of the CDR3 is 15 residues.